Below, one T cell receptor beta chain is given with its context. Its target is not known. The data were taken from a study of cytomegalovirus exposure and HLA in healthy donors. V was pared by 0 bases and J by 7 bases, with 11 bases between. Germline V gives CDR1 SGDLS, CDR2 YYNGEE. This CDR3 has 15 residues. Study results and caveats: CMV antigen specificity of three CMV-associated chains was confirmed in vitro. There were under 200 TCR beta chains listed as cytomegalovirus-associated.

Separation from the approximately 690-subject first cohort characterized the roughly 110-subject validation cohort, to which the donors belonged. Clones were read by immunoSEQ multiplex PCR, and TCRdb kept only the in-frame ones, dropping some. The top ten hold around 2.1% of the sample, which has over 150,000 clones, around 83% seen once. Material for sequencing was PBMCs. This chain connects TRBV9 to TRBJ1-6; a weak D match, TRBD1 (5 bases). This clonotype was sampled from a human donor in good health. The CDR3 sequence: CASSVGGELNSPLHF. Written as DNA, the CDR3 is TGTGCCAGCAGCGTAGGGGGGGAACTCAATTCACCCCTCCACTTT.